Below are 2 T cell receptor beta chains sequenced from a single sample in a study of Tregs in tolerant kidney transplant recipients (dated by TCRdb to about 2019). The sample's time point label is to be understood as: blood sample drawn before combined kidney and bone marrow transplant. Receptor libraries were prepared by the immunoSEQ multiplex PCR assay. TCRdb stores this immuneACCESS table with in-frame sequences only. Part of the clones is absent; in the studies checked, under half of the shortfall reflects unresolved V genes, and no reason is known for the rest. The sample table records over 45,000 clones. About 0.85% of the sample is held by the ten biggest clonotypes. The source material was CD4+ T cells from blood, sampled before the transplant. These receptors originate from a human donor who received a combined kidney and bone marrow transplant.

About this clone: The observed sequence ends 3 residues before the CDR3 terminus, with the missing tail filled in from the germline J gene. V and J are TRBV7-9 and TRBJ2-2; D perhaps matches TRBD2 (6 bases). CDR1 and CDR2 from the germline V gene are SEHNR and FQNEAQ (reference sequence). V lost 5 bases and J 2 bases, leaving 12 bases between the germline ends. CDR3 size: 15 residues. CDR3 bases read: TGTGCCAGCAGCACCGCTAGCGCTAACACCGGGGAG. As protein: CASSTASANTGE. The whole CDR3 protein is CASSTASANTGELFF.

To note about this clone: The read ends 3 residues early relative to the CDR3; the germline J gene fills the gap. The chain links TRBV30 to TRBJ1-5; tentative D call: TRBD1 (5 bases). The CDR3 consists of 13 residues. The V end lost 3 bases, the J end lost 2 bases, and 8 bases lay between the germline ends. Germline V CDR1 and CDR2: GTSNPN, SVGIG (reference sequence). CDR3: CAWRPGRNQPQHF. The sequenced part of the CDR3 DNA is TGTGCCTGGAGACCAGGGCGCAATCAGCCC.